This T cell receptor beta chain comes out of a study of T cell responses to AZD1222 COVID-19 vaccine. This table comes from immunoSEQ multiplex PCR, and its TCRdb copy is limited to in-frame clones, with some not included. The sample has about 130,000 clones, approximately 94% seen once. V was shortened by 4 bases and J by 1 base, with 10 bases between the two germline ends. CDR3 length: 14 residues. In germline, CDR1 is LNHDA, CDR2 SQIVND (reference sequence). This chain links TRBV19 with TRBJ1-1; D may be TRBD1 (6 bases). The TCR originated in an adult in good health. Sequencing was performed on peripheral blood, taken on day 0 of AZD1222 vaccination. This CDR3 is CASSKTGQNTEAFF. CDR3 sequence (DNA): TGTGCCAGTAGTAAGACAGGACAGAACACTGAAGCTTTCTTT.